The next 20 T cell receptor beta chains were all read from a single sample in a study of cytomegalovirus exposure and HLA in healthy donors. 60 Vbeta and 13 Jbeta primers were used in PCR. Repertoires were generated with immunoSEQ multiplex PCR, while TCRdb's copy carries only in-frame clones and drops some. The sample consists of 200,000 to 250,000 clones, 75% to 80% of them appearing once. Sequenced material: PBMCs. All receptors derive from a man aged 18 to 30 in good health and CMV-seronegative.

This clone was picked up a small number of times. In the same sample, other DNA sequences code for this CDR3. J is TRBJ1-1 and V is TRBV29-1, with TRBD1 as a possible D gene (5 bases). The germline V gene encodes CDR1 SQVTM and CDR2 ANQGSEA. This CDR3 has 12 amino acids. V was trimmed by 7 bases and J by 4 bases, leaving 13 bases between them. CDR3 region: CSGLRGVTEAFF. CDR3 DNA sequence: TGCAGCGGGCTCCGGGGGGTCACTGAAGCTTTCTTT.

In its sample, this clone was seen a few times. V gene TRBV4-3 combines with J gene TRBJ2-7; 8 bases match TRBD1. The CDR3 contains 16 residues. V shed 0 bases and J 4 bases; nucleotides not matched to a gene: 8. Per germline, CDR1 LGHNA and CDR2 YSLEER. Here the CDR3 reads CASSQESDRGLYEQYF. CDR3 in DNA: TGCGCCAGCAGCCAAGAAAGTGACAGGGGACTTTACGAGCAGTACTTC.

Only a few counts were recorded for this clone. In DNA form, the CDR3 reads TGTGCCTGGAGCGTACACCGGGGGGCCGGGGAGCTGTTTTTT. This translates into CAWSVHRGAGELFF. V is TRBV30 and J is TRBJ2-2; TRBD2 agrees at 7 bases. This CDR3 has 14 amino acids. Germline CDR1 reads GTSNPN; CDR2 reads SVGIG (reference sequence). J was trimmed by 6 bases and V by 3 bases; bases with no gene match: 7.

The CDR3, as DNA: TGTGCCAGCAGCTACCCCCAACCCCGGGAAATTCAACTCAACACCGGGGAGCTGTTTTTT. This sequence encodes CASSYPQPREIQLNTGELFF. The V call is TRBV28, the J call TRBJ2-2, with D possibly being TRBD2 (5 bases). This CDR3 comprises 20 residues. The germline V gene encodes CDR1 MDHEN and CDR2 SYDVKM. Between the trimmed V and J ends, which lost 6 bases and 2 bases, there was a span of 28 bases.

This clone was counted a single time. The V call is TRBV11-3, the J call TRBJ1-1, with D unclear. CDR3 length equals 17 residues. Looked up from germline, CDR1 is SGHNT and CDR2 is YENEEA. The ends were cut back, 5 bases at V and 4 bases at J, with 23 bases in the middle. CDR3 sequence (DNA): TGTGCCAGCAGCCCGAGGATGAATGGAATGGGGAGCACTGAAGCTTTCTTT. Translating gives CASSPRMNGMGSTEAFF.

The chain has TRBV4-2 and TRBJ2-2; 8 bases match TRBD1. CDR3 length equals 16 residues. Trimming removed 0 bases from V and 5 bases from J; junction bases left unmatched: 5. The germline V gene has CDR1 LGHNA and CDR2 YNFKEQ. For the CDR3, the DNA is TGTGCCAGCAGCCAAGAATGGCAGGGGGCGACCGGGGAGCTGTTTTTT. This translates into CASSQEWQGATGELFF.

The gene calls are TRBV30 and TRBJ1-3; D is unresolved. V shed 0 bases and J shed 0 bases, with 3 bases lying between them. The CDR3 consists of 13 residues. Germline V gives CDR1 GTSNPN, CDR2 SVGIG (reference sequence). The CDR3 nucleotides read TGTGCCTGGAGTGTCTACTCTGGAAACACCATATATTTT. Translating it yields CAWSVYSGNTIYF. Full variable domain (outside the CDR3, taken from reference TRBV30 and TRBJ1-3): SQTIHQWPATLVQPVGSPLSLECTVEGTSNPNLYWYRQAAGRGLQLLFYSVGIGQISSEVPQNLSASRPQDRQFILSSKKLLLSDSGFYLCAWSVYSGNTIYFGEGSWLTVV.

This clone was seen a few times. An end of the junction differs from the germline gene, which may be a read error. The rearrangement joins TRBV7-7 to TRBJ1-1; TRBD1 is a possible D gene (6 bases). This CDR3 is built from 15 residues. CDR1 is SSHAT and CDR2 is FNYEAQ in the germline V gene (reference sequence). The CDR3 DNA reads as TGTGCTAGCAGCTTAGACAGGACTAGGAACACTGAAGCTTTCTTT. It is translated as CASSLDRTRNTEAFF.

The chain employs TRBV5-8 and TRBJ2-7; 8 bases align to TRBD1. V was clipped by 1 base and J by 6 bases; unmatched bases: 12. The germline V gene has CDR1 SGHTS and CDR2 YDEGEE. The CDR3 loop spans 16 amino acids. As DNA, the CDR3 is TGTGCCAGCAGCTTGAATATTCAGGGGGCTGTCGGCGAGCAGTACTTC. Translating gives CASSLNIQGAVGEQYF.

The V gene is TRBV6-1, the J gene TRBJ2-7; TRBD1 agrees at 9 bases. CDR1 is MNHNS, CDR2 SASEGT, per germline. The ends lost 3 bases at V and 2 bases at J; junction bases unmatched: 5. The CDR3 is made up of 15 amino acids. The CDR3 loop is CASSEPGTGPYEQYF. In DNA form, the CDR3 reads TGTGCCAGCAGTGAGCCCGGGACAGGGCCCTACGAGCAGTACTTC.

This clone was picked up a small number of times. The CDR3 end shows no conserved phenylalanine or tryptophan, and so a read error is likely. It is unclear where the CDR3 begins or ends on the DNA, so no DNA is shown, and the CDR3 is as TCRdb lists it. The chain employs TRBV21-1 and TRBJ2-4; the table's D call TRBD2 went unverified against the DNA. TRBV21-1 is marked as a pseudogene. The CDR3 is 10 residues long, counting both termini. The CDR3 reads CASSKSSRSL.

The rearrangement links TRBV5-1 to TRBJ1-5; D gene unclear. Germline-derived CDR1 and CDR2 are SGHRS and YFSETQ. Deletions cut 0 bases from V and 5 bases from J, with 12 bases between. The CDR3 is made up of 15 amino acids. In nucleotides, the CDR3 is TGCGCCAGCAGCTTGGGAGGGAGGTCCTATCAGCCCCAGCATTTT. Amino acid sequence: CASSLGGRSYQPQHF.

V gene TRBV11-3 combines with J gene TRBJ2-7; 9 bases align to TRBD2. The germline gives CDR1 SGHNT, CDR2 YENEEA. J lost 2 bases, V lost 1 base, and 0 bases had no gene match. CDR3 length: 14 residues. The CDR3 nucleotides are TGTGCCAGCAGCTTAGTAGCGGGAGCCTACGAGCAGTACTTC. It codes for CASSLVAGAYEQYF.

CDR3 sequence (DNA): TGTGCCAGCAGATGGACAGGAAACTCTGGGGCCAACGTCCTGACTTTC. It codes for CASRWTGNSGANVLTF. The genes are TRBV2 and TRBJ2-6, with 7 positions matching TRBD1. The CDR3 runs 16 residues. Per the germline V gene, CDR1 is SNHLY and CDR2 is FYNNEI. V shed 6 bases, J shed 0 bases, and the junction held 5 bases outside the gene matches.

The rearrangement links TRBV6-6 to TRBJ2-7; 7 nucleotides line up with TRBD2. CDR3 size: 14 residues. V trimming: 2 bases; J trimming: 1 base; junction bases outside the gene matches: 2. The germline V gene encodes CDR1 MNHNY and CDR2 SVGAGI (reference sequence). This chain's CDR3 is CASSYGTTSYEQYF. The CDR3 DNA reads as TGTGCCAGCAGTTACGGGACTACATCCTACGAGCAGTACTTC.

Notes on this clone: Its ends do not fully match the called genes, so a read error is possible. In nucleotides, the CDR3 is TGTGCCACCAGCCGAGACTCCCCCTCCTACAATGAGCAGTTCTTC. It specifies CATSRDSPSYNEQFF. The V and J genes are TRBV15 and TRBJ2-1; the D is unclear. The V gene's germline CDR1 is LNHNV and CDR2 YYDKDF (reference sequence). The length of the CDR3 is 15 residues.

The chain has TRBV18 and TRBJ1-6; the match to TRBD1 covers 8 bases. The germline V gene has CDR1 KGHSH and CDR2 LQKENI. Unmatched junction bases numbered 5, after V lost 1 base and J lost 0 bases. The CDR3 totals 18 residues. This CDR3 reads CASSPRSDRVSYNSPLHF. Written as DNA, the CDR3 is TGTGCCAGCTCACCACGGTCGGACAGGGTCTCCTATAATTCACCCCTCCACTTT.

The CDR3 loop is CASSFQGAGELFF. DNA for the CDR3: TGTGCCAGCAGCTTTCAAGGAGCCGGGGAGCTGTTTTTT. The chain carries TRBV14 and TRBJ2-2, with no clear D. V gave up 5 bases and J gave up 6 bases, with 10 bases separating them. The length of the CDR3 is 13 residues. From germline, CDR1 is SGHDN and CDR2 FVKESK.

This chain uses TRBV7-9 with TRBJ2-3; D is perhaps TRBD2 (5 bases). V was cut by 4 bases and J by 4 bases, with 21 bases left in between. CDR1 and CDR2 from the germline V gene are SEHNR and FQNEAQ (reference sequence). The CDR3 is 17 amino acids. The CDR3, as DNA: TGTGCCAGCAGCTCCCCCATCGACGAGGTGAGGGCAGATACGCAGTATTTT. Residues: CASSSPIDEVRADTQYF.

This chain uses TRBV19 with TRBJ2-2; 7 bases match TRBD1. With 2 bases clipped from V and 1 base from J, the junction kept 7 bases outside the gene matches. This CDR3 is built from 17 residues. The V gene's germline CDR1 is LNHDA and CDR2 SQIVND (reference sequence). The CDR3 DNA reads TGTGCCAGTAGTATACGGGTGACAGGGCAGAACACCGGGGAGCTGTTTTTT. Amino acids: CASSIRVTGQNTGELFF.